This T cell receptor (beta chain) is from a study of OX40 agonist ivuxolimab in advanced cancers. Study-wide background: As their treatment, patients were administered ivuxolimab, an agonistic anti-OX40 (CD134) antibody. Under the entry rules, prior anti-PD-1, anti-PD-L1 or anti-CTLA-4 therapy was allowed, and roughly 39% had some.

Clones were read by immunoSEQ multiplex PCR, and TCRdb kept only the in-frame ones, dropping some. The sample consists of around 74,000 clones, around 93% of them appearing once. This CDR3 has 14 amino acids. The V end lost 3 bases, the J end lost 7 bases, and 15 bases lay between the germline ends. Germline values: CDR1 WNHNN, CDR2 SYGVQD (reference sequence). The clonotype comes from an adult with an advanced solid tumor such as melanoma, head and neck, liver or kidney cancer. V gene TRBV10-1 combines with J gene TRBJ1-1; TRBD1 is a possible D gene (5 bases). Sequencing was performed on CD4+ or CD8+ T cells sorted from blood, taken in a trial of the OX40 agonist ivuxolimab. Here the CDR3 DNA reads TGCGCCAGCAGTGACTTAGGAACAGGCGGTGAAGCTTTCTTT. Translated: CASSDLGTGGEAFF.